The 10 T cell receptor beta chains below all came from one sample that was sequenced in a study of T cells after posttransplantation cyclophosphamide. Libraries were prepared by immunoSEQ multiplex PCR; TCRdb keeps only in-frame clonotypes and omits some of them. The sample contains 17,000 or so clones, none of them singletons. A marrow graft followed busulfan-fludarabine conditioning, with cyclophosphamide on days +3 and +4. The sequenced sample was PBMCs, obtained after allogeneic stem cell transplant with posttransplant cyclophosphamide. All receptors derive from a female patient aged 30 to 45 who received an allogeneic stem cell transplant from a related donor, was CMV-positive, and had no GVHD. The graft donor may have contributed some T cells.

This clone was seen ten or more times. The chain employs TRBV9 and TRBJ2-3; maybe TRBD2 (6 bases). Deletions cut 4 bases from V and 6 bases from J, with 15 bases between. The V gene's germline CDR1 is SGDLS and CDR2 YYNGEE. The CDR3 runs 14 residues. The CDR3 coding sequence is TGTGCCAGCAGCCAAGGGGACTTAAGGGATACGCAGTATTTT. Translation: CASSQGDLRDTQYF.

This clone was observed at least ten times. The chain joins TRBV5-6 to TRBJ2-1, with D uncertain. With 0 bases removed from V and 10 bases from J, the gap between germline ends came to 11 bases. This CDR3 comprises 13 residues. CDR1 and CDR2 from the germline V gene are SGHDT and YYEEEE. CDR3 amino acids: CASSLGWAREQFF. The CDR3 region has the DNA TGTGCCAGCAGCTTGGGGTGGGCAAGGGAGCAGTTCTTC.

This clone has at least ten counts. This sequence joins TRBV7-9 and TRBJ2-3; TRBD2 agrees at 11 bases. The V segment lost 5 bases and the J segment 4 bases; nucleotides outside the gene matches: 11. Germline V gene lookup returns CDR1 SEHNR and CDR2 FQNEAQ (reference sequence). CDR3 length: 17 residues. CDR3 loop: CASSSTLAGDPADTQYF. DNA for the CDR3: TGTGCCAGCAGCAGTACACTAGCGGGAGACCCCGCAGATACGCAGTATTTT.

This clone was picked up many times. The chain links TRBV18 to TRBJ2-2, with 8 bases that match TRBD2. J was trimmed by 5 bases and V by 0 bases; bases with no gene match: 5. CDR3 size: 16 residues. Germline lookup yields CDR1 KGHSH and CDR2 LQKENI. The CDR3 loop is CASSPPLGLATGELFF. The CDR3 DNA reads TGTGCCAGCTCACCACCGTTAGGACTAGCAACCGGGGAGCTGTTTTTT.

Ten or more counts support this clone. The chain links TRBV28 to TRBJ2-7; 7 nucleotides line up with TRBD1. CDR1 and CDR2 from the germline V gene are MDHEN and SYDVKM. The trim removed 5 bases at V and 0 bases at J, leaving 10 bases unmatched. The CDR3 runs 16 residues. CDR3 DNA: TGTGCCAGCAGTCCTGTCGGACAGGCGAGCTCCTACGAGCAGTACTTC. This gives the protein CASSPVGQASSYEQYF.

This clone was counted many times. The chain has TRBV5-1 and TRBJ2-3; tentatively, D is TRBD1 (5 bases). Germline V gives CDR1 SGHRS, CDR2 YFSETQ. Trimming shortened V by 7 bases and J by 4 bases, and 16 bases separated the two germline ends. The CDR3 extends over 14 amino acids. Written as DNA, the CDR3 is TGCGCCAGCTCGGACACAGCAGGATCAGATACGCAGTATTTT. Translated, it gives CASSDTAGSDTQYF.

This clone was counted ten times or more. The CDR3 DNA is TGCGCCAGCAGCTGGAGGCCCGCTTCTTCCCTTGGGGGGGTATACAATGAGCAGTTCTTC. Amino acids: CASSWRPASSLGGVYNEQFF. The V gene is TRBV5-1, the J gene TRBJ2-1; 7 bases line up with TRBD2. Germline V gene lookup returns CDR1 SGHRS and CDR2 YFSETQ. The length of the CDR3 is 20 residues. V lost 3 bases and J lost 4; bases outside the gene matches: 22.

This clone was counted many times. The rearrangement uses TRBV21-1 and TRBJ2-7; the D call TRBD2 from the table was never checked on the DNA. TRBV21-1 is tagged as a pseudogene. The CDR3 is 13 amino acids. The CDR3 region has the DNA TGTGCCAGCAGGCCTAGCGGGAGATACGAGCAGTACTTC. Translation: CASRPSGRYEQYF.

In its sample, this clone was seen many times. The chain employs TRBV4-1 and TRBJ2-7; TRBD1 agrees at 8 bases. The CDR3 length is 16 residues. V shed 5 bases, J shed 0 bases, and the junction held 9 bases outside the gene matches. Germline lookup yields CDR1 MGHRA and CDR2 YSYEKL. The CDR3 region is CASSEPGTGRSYEQYF. CDR3 in DNA: TGCGCCAGCAGCGAACCAGGGACAGGACGCTCCTACGAGCAGTACTTC.

At least ten counts were recorded for this clone. The chain couples TRBV4-1 to TRBJ2-2; 11 positions match TRBD1. Germline V gene lookup returns CDR1 MGHRA and CDR2 YSYEKL. J lost 4 bases, V lost 3 bases, and 4 bases had no gene match. This CDR3 contains 16 residues. The CDR3 DNA is TGCGCCAGCAGCCAGGAGGGACAGGGGGGCACCGGGGAGCTGTTTTTT. As protein: CASSQEGQGGTGELFF.